Detailed here is one T cell receptor (beta chain). This sample stems from a study of blood T cell repertoires in COVID-19. In germline, CDR1 is SGHVS, CDR2 FNYEAQ. The CDR3 is 13 amino acids. With 4 bases removed from V and 0 bases from J, the gap between germline ends came to 3 bases. Allocation to cohorts depended on clinical history reported by the participants. Recovered participants had two consecutive negative NP/OP PCR tests, healthcare professional clearance, or symptom resolution. In the authors' workflow: Reference gene primer amplification gave nucleated cell count estimates. Profiled with immunoSEQ multiplex PCR; TCRdb holds only in-frame clones, not every one. For V, J and clone size, that table is used; D and trimming come from the DNA. Of some 300,000 clones in the sample, 87% were seen once.

The rearrangement uses TRBV7-6 and TRBJ2-2; D is ambiguous. The TCR sequence derives from a woman in her twenties or thirties who had recovered from COVID-19. Material: PBMCs or T cells enriched from blood (not recorded which). The CDR3 coding sequence is TGTGCCAGCAGCTCGGCGAACACCGGGGAGCTGTTTTTT. Protein product: CASSSANTGELFF. Full variable domain (rest looked up from reference TRBV7-6 and TRBJ2-2): GAGVSQSPRYKVTKRGQDVALRCDPISGHVSLYWYRQALGQGPEFLTYFNYEAQQDKSGLPNDRFSAERPEGSISTLTIQRTEQRDSAMYRCASSSANTGELFFGEGSRLTVL.